The T cell receptor (gamma chain) under discussion was sequenced for a study of Vδ1+ human thymocytes. General study findings and limits: Thymic delta-chain repertoires held around 20% Vdelta2 sequences and few Vdelta3, despite high sort purity. Thymic TRG and TRD repertoires appeared highly polyclonal, with Gaussian CDR3 length distributions.

The CDR3 is 11 amino acids. The V gene's germline CDR1 is GITISATS and CDR2 ISYDGTV (reference sequence). As for this clone: Its target is unknown. One end of the junction varies from germline; a read error may be responsible.

Between about 96% and 99.6% of sorted thymocytes were Vdelta1+. The template was reverse-transcribed extracted RNA. Multiplex PCR used pooled V-gene forward primers and a constant-region reverse primer to amplify CDR3s. TCRdb called clones from the multiplex PCR reads again using CATT. This table has 6,500 to 10,000 gamma-chain clones, 56% appearing once. This chain joins TRGV9 and TRGJ1 or TRGJ2. The TCR sequence derives from a girl under three years old who had congenital heart surgery. The sequenced material came from Vdelta1+ gamma-delta thymocytes from the thymus. Subset specified: FACS-sorted CD3+ TCRalphabeta- TCRVdelta1+ TCRVdelta2- thymocytes. The CDR3 region has the DNA TGTGCCTTGTGGGAGGATTATAAGGAACTCTTT. It specifies CALWEDYKELF.